This is a list of T cell receptor beta chains from one sample in a study of OX40 agonist ivuxolimab in advanced cancers. Repertoires were generated with immunoSEQ multiplex PCR, while TCRdb's copy carries only in-frame clones and drops some. This sample carries roughly 75,000 clones, approximately 86% of them seen once, and the ten largest clones take around 0.76%. This specimen consisted of CD4+ or CD8+ T cells sorted from blood, obtained in a trial of the OX40 agonist ivuxolimab. The receptors originated from an adult with an advanced solid tumor such as melanoma, head and neck, liver or kidney cancer. Both conserved end residues are part of each CDR3. A D gene is named only where the DNA matches it firmly. Some rows mark clone size as missing; the rest say once, few, many or name a class of expanded clone.

D gene: -; J gene: TRBJ2-1; V gene: TRBV6-5; clone size: -; CDR3 protein: CASRRGYNEQFF; CDR3 DNA: TGTGCCAGCAGGCGGGGTTACAATGAGCAGTTCTTC
D gene: -; J gene: TRBJ2-1; V gene: TRBV19; clone size: -; CDR3 protein: CASSIGQDNEQFF; CDR3 DNA: TGTGCCAGTAGTATAGGGCAGGACAATGAGCAGTTCTTC
D gene: TRBD1; J gene: TRBJ1-5; V gene: TRBV19; clone size: -; CDR3 protein: CASSFMAAGGQPQHF; CDR3 DNA: TGTGCCAGTAGCTTCATGGCGGCAGGGGGCCAGCCCCAGCATTTT
D gene: -; J gene: TRBJ2-3; V gene: TRBV5-1; clone size: -; CDR3 protein: CASTRELSTDTQYF; CDR3 DNA: TGCGCCAGCACCAGGGAGCTTAGCACAGATACGCAGTATTTT
D gene: -; J gene: TRBJ1-2; V gene: TRBV18; clone size: -; CDR3 protein: CASSPVTSYGYTF; CDR3 DNA: TGTGCCAGCTCACCCGTTACATCCTATGGCTACACCTTC
D gene: -; J gene: TRBJ2-3; V gene: TRBV13; clone size: -; CDR3 protein: CASSSWSLAVTSTDTQYF; CDR3 DNA: TGTGCCAGCAGCTCCTGGAGTCTAGCCGTCACTAGCACAGATACGCAGTATTTT
D gene: -; J gene: TRBJ1-2; V gene: TRBV7-8; clone size: -; CDR3 protein: CASSRPGTYGYTF; CDR3 DNA: TGTGCCAGCAGCCGACCGGGCACCTACGGCTACACCTTC
D gene: -; J gene: TRBJ1-1; V gene: TRBV4-2; clone size: -; CDR3 protein: CASSYLAGGTEAFF; CDR3 DNA: TGTGCCAGCAGCTACCTCGCGGGGGGCACTGAAGCTTTCTTT
D gene: TRBD1; J gene: TRBJ1-1; V gene: TRBV19; clone size: once; CDR3 protein: CASSILDQGVYTEAFF; CDR3 DNA: TGTGCCAGTAGTATATTGGACCAGGGGGTGTACACTGAAGCTTTCTTT
D gene: -; J gene: TRBJ2-1; V gene: TRBV7-9; clone size: -; CDR3 protein: CASSLANLNEQFF; CDR3 DNA: TGTGCCAGCAGCTTAGCGAACCTTAATGAGCAGTTCTTC
D gene: -; J gene: TRBJ1-1; V gene: TRBV19; clone size: -; CDR3 protein: CASSIGGNTEAFF; CDR3 DNA: TGTGCCAGTAGTATTGGCGGTAACACTGAAGCTTTCTTT
D gene: TRBD2; J gene: TRBJ2-5; V gene: TRBV5-1; clone size: -; CDR3 protein: CASSWRLAGDQETQYF; CDR3 DNA: TGCGCCAGCAGCTGGAGACTAGCGGGGGACCAAGAGACCCAGTACTTC
D gene: TRBD2; J gene: TRBJ2-5; V gene: TRBV11-2; clone size: once; CDR3 protein: CASSSYRRGRSRTQYF; CDR3 DNA: TGTGCCAGCAGCTCGTACCGGCGCGGGAGGTCGAGGACCCAGTACTTC